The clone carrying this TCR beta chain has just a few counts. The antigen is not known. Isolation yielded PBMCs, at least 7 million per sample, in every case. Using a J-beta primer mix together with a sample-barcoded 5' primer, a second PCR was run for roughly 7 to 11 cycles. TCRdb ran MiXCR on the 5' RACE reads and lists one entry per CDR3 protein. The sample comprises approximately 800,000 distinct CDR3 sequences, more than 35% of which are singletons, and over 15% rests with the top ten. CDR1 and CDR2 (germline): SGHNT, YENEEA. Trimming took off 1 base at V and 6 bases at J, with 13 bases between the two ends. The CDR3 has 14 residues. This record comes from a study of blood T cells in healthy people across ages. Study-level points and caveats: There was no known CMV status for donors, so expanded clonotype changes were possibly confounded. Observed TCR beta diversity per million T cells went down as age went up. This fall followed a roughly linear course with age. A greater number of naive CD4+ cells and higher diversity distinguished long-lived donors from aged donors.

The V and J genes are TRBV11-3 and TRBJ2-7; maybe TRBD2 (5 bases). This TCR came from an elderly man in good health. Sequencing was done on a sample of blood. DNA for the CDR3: TGTGCCAGCAGCTTAGTTCCGGGGTTCGGCGAGCAGTACTTC. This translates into CASSLVPGFGEQYF.